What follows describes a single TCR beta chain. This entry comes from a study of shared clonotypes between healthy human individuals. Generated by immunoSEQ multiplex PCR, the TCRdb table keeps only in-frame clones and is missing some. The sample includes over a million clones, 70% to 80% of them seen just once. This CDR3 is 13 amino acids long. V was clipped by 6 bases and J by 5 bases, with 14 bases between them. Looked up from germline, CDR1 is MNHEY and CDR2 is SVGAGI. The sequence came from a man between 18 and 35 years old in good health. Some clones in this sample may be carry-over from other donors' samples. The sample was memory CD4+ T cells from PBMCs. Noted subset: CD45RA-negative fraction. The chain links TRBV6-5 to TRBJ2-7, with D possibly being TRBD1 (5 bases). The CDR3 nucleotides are TGTGCCAGCAGATCCAGGGTAACGGACGAGCAGTACTTC. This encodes CASRSRVTDEQYF.